Only a few counts were recorded for the clone carrying this T cell receptor beta chain. Its target is not known. The sample originates from a study of beta chain features in type 1 diabetes. All of the isolated RNA was reverse transcribed, so expressed TCRB transcripts were sequenced. Libraries were prepared by immunoSEQ multiplex PCR; TCRdb keeps only in-frame clonotypes and omits some of them. The sample includes 150,000 to 200,000 clones, 7.5% to 8.5% of them seen just once. Study results and caveats: Among all four CD4+ subsets, Type 1 diabetes patients had TCRB CDR3s that were moderately but significantly shorter.

Sequencing used central memory CD4+ T cells from blood. The source is a man in his late teens or twenties with type 1 diabetes.

The CDR3: CASSARGQANEQYF. CDR3 bases: TGTGCCAGCAGCGCAAGGGGACAGGCCAACGAGCAGTACTTC. This rearrangement joins TRBV7-2 to TRBJ2-7; 8 bases align to TRBD1. Germline lookup yields CDR1 SGHTA and CDR2 FQGNSA. This CDR3 has 14 amino acids. The junction had 8 bases not matched to a gene; V was cut back by 5 bases and J by 5 bases.